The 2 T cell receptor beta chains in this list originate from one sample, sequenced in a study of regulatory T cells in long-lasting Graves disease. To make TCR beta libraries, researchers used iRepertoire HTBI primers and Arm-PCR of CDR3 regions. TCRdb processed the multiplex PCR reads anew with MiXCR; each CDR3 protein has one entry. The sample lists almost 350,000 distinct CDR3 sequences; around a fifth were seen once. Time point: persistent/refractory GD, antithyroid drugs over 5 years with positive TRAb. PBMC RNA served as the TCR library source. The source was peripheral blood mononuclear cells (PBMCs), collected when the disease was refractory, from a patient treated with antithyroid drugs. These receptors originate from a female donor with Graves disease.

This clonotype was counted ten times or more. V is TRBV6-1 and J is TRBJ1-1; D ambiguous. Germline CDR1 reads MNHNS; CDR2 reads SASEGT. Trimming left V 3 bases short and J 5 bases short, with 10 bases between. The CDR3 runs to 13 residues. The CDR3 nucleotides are TGTGCCAGCAGTGACGATGGACGGACTGAAGCTTTCTTT. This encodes CASSDDGRTEAFF.

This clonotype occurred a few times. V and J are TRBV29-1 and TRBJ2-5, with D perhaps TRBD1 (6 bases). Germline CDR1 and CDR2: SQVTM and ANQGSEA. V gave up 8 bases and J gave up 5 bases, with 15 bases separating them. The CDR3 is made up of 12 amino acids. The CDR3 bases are TGCAGCAATACAGGGTTTACGGAGACCCAGTACTTC. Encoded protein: CSNTGFTETQYF.